Presented here are 3 T cell receptor beta chains from one specimen sequenced in a study of spatial heterogeneity in lung cancer (dated by TCRdb to the late 2010s). The full study reports these points: The tumor nonsynonymous mutation count correlated with the number of expanded intratumoral alpha and beta TCRs.

The library was prepared using 5' RACE. The sequencer was a NextSeq 500. In-frame beta chains were kept once TCRdb had trimmed the public reads at Q25 with fastp and called clones with MiXCR. Rows matching on CDR3 protein sequence are summarized as one entry with the most common DNA and genes. In all, the sample holds roughly 3,200 distinct CDR3 sequences, and more than 5% of those were seen once. The top ten constitute about 16% of the sample. According to the study, the label for this sample's time point signals: sample taken at primary tumor resection. Their target antigens are unknown. The starting material was lung tumor tissue, obtained at surgery. These receptors came from a male donor with early-stage non-small cell lung cancer.

This clonotype was seen a handful of times. V usage is TRBV28 and J usage is TRBJ2-2, with 8 bases identical to TRBD1. Germline V gene sequence: CDR1 MDHEN, CDR2 SYDVKM. V gave up 5 bases and J gave up 5 bases; unmatched junction bases: 10. This CDR3 is 16 amino acids long. CDR3 coding DNA: TGTGCCAGCAGTCACCCGGACAGGGAACTGACCGGGGAGCTGTTTTTT. Its translation is CASSHPDRELTGELFF. Full variable domain (rest looked up from reference TRBV28 and TRBJ2-2): DVKVTQSSRYLVKRTGEKVFLECVQDMDHENMFWYRQDPGLGLRLIYFSYDVKMKEKGDIPEGYSVSREKKERFSLILESASTNQTSMYLCASSHPDRELTGELFFGEGSRLTVL.

This clonotype ranks as medium-sized. The gene calls are TRBV19 and TRBJ2-7; TRBD2 aligns across 12 bases. With V trimmed by 10 bases and J by 0 bases, 4 bases remained unmatched. This CDR3 is 14 amino acids long. Germline CDR1 reads LNHDA; CDR2 reads SQIVND (reference sequence). DNA of the CDR3: TGTGCCACCGGACTAGCGGGAAGCTCCTACGAGCAGTACTTC. It yields the protein CATGLAGSSYEQYF.

This clonotype has more than one count but fewer than ten. This chain connects TRBV10-3 to TRBJ2-7; D is undetermined. CDR3 length: 11 residues. V shed 10 bases and J shed 4 bases, with 11 bases lying between them. Germline V gives CDR1 ENHRY, CDR2 SYGVKD. CDR3 bases: TGTGCCACCCGACTGGAGTACGAGCAGTACTTC. It encodes CATRLEYEQYF.